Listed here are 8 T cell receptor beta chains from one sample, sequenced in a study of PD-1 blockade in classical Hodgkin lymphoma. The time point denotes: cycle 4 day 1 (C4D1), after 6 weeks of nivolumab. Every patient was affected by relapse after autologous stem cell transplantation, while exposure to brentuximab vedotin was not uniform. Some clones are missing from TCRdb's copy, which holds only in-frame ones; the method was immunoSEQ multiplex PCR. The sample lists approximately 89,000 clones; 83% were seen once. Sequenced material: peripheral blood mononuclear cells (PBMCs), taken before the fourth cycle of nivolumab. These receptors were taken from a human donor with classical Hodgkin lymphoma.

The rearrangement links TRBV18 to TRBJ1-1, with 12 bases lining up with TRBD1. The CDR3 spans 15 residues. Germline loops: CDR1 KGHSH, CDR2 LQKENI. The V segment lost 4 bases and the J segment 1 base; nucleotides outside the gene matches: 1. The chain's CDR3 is CASSRDRGRNTEAFF. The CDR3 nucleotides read TGTGCCAGCTCACGGGACAGGGGGCGGAACACTGAAGCTTTCTTT.

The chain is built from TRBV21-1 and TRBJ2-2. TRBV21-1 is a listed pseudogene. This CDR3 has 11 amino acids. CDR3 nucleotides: TGTGCCAGCAGGGGTTCCGGGGAGCTGTTTTTT. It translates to CASRGSGELFF.

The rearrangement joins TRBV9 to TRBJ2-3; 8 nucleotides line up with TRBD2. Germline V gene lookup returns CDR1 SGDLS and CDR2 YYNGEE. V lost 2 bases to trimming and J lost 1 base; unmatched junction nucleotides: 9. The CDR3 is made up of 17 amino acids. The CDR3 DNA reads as TGTGCCAGCAGCGTGGACCCCGGGAGGGGGGGCACAGATACGCAGTATTTT. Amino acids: CASSVDPGRGGTDTQYF.

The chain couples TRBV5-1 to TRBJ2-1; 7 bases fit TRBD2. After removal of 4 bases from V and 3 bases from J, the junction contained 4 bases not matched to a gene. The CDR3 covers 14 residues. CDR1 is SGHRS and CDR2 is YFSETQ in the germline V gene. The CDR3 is CASSPGGSYNEQFF. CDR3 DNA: TGCGCCAGCAGCCCGGGCGGGAGCTACAATGAGCAGTTCTTC.

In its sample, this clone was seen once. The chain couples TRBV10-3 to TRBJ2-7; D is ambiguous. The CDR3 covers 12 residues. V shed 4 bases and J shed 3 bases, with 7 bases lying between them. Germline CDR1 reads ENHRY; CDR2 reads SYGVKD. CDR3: CAISGSLYEQYF. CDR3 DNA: TGTGCCATCAGTGGTAGTCTCTACGAGCAGTACTTC.

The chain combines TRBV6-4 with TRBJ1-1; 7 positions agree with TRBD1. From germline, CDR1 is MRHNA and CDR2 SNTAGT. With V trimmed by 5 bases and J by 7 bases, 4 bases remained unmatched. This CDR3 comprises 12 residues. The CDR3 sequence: CASSKRTGEAFF. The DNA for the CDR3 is TGTGCCAGCAGTAAGCGGACAGGTGAAGCTTTCTTT.

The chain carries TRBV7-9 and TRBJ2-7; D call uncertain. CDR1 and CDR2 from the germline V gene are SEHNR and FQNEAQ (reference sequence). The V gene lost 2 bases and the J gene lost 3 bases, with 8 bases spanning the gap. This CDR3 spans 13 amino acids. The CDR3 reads CASSLPGVYEQYF. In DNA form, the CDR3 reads TGTGCCAGCAGCTTACCTGGCGTCTACGAGCAGTACTTC.

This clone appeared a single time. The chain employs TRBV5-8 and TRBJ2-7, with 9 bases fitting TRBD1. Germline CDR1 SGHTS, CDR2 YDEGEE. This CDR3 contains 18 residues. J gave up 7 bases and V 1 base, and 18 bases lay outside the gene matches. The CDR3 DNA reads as TGTGCCAGCAGCTTGCGACAGGGGGTAAGGTCCCCCTTGGGAGAGCAGTACTTC. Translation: CASSLRQGVRSPLGEQYF.